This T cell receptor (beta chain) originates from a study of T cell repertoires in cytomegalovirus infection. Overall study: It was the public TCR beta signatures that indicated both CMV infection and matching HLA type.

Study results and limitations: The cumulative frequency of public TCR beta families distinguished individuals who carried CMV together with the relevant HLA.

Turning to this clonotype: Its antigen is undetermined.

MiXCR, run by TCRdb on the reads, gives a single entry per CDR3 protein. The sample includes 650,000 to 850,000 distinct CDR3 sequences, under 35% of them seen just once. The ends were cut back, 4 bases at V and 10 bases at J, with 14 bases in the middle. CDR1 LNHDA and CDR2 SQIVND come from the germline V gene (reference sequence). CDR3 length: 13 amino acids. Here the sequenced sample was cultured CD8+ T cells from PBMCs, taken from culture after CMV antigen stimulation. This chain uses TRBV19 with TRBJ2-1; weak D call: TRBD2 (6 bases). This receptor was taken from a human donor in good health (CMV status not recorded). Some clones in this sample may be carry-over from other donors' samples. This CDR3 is CASSTRGGGEQFF. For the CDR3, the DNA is TGTGCCAGTAGTACCCGGGGAGGAGGAGAGCAGTTCTTC.